This T cell receptor beta chain was captured by sequencing in a study of OX40 agonist ivuxolimab in advanced cancers. Study as a whole: At doses from 0.01 to 10 mg/kg, patients were given intravenous ivuxolimab every 2 weeks.

Exclusion applied to patients with autoimmune disease history or systemic immunosuppression. General study results and limits: It was not determined which antigens were specifically recognized by the peripheral T cells that had undergone clonal expansion. Researchers report that CD8+ T cells had, on average, more expanded clones than CD4+.

TCRdb's table, derived via immunoSEQ multiplex PCR, lists solely in-frame clones and lacks some. The sample holds about 79,000 clones, around 94% seen once. CDR1 MNHEY and CDR2 SVGAGI come from the germline V gene. V lost 4 bases to trimming and J lost 3 bases, with 10 bases between them. There are 13 residues in the CDR3. Worth noting for this clone: The antigen is not known.

The chain recombines TRBV6-5 with TRBJ2-7; no clear D gene. The starting material was CD4+ or CD8+ T cells sorted from blood, obtained in a trial of the OX40 agonist ivuxolimab. This clonotype was obtained from an adult with an advanced solid tumor such as melanoma, head and neck, liver or kidney cancer. The CDR3 protein is CASSSALNYEQYF. The CDR3 DNA sequence: TGTGCCAGCAGTTCGGCCTTGAACTACGAGCAGTACTTC.